This T cell receptor (beta chain) was recovered during a study of naive and memory T cell subsets. This clonotype was detected ten times or more. Its antigen is unidentified. J gave up 3 bases and V 0 bases, and 13 bases lay outside the gene matches. Germline CDR1 is DFQATT and CDR2 is SNEGSKA (reference sequence). The CDR3 totals 18 residues. Study results and caveats: Over 95% of naive TCR sequences appeared only once, unlike memory subsets.

The beta constant-region primer was an equimolar mix of two oligonucleotides covering TRBC1 and TRBC2. Nested alpha and beta constant-region primers with the SP2 primer drove four PCR rounds on ligated cDNA. Ligation attached a single-stranded oligonucleotide with a 12-nucleotide UMI and the SP2 primer to the cDNA 3' end. Each CDR3 protein is one row after TCRdb ran MiXCR on the UMI-ligation and nested PCR reads. This table holds some 16,000 distinct CDR3 sequences, roughly 8.7% found once. Cells stained for CD3, CD4, CD8, CD45RA and CD27 were sorted into four subsets. Sequenced input: central memory CD8+ T cells from blood. This sequence joins TRBV20-1 and TRBJ2-2, with 7 bases that match TRBD2. The sequence came from a human donor in good health. The chain's CDR3 is CSARDSVFGGGDTGELFF. DNA for the CDR3: TGCAGTGCTAGAGATTCTGTGTTCGGGGGAGGGGACACCGGGGAGCTGTTTTTT.